This T cell receptor beta chain was captured by sequencing in a study of shared clonotypes between healthy human individuals. Naive CD8 cells, CD45RO-negative and positively selected for CCR7, excluded terminally differentiated effector memory CD45RA+ cells. V dropped 6 bases and J dropped 3; count of bases not matched to a gene: 2. This CDR3 is built from 13 residues. CDR1 is SGHDN, CDR2 FVKESK, per germline. Method: immunoSEQ multiplex PCR; TCRdb's copy keeps in-frame clones and lacks some. The profile shows about 1,800,000 clones, about 94% of them singletons. The source is a man aged 18 to 29 in good health. What was sequenced was naive CD8+ T cells sorted from blood. This chain joins TRBV14 and TRBJ2-1; 7 positions match TRBD1. The chain's CDR3 is CASSDRVYNEQFF. The CDR3 coding sequence is TGTGCCAGCAGTGACAGGGTCTACAATGAGCAGTTCTTC.